These 9 T cell receptor beta chains were sequenced from one sample in a study of cytomegalovirus exposure and HLA in healthy donors. The PCR employed 60 Vbeta primers together with 13 Jbeta primers. Profiling relied on immunoSEQ multiplex PCR, and the TCRdb table lists in-frame clones only, not all of them. This sample's table has 55,000 to 75,000 clones. Sequenced material: PBMCs. Receptors originate from a male donor in good health and CMV-seronegative.

This chain uses TRBV5-4 with TRBJ1-1; possible D gene TRBD1, 6 bases. Germline V gene data show CDR1 as SGHNT and CDR2 as YYREEE (reference sequence). V lost 0 bases to trimming and J lost 5 bases, with 11 bases between them. The CDR3 covers 14 residues. For the CDR3, the DNA is TGTGCCAGCAGCTTGGAACAGGGCGGGACTGAAGCTTTCTTT. It translates to CASSLEQGGTEAFF.

The chain employs TRBV11-3 and TRBJ1-1, with a tentative D call TRBD1 (6 bases). CDR3 size: 13 residues. Per the germline V gene, CDR1 is SGHNT and CDR2 is YENEEA. V lost 1 base to trimming and J lost 4 bases, with 7 bases between them. The CDR3 coding sequence is TGTGCCAGCAGCTTAGCCAGGGGCACTGAAGCTTTCTTT. It encodes CASSLARGTEAFF.

The CDR3 sequence is CASSKPQGGGSGKLFF. In DNA, the CDR3 is TGTGCCAGCTCAAAACCACAGGGAGGGGGTTCAGGAAAACTGTTTTTT. The rearrangement links TRBV18 to TRBJ1-4, with a tentative D call TRBD1 (6 bases). The CDR3 sequence is 16 residues long. V lost 5 bases and J lost 10, with 23 bases in between. Germline values: CDR1 KGHSH, CDR2 LQKENI.

The V and J genes are TRBV7-6 and TRBJ2-7; the D is unclear. Per the germline V gene, CDR1 is SGHVS and CDR2 is FNYEAQ. Deletions cut 3 bases from V and 5 bases from J, with 8 bases between. The CDR3 extends over 12 amino acids. DNA for the CDR3: TGTGCCAGCAGCTTTGGCAACCACGAGCAGTACTTC. Its translation is CASSFGNHEQYF. The full variable domain, rest sourced from reference TRBV7-6 and TRBJ2-7, is GAGVSQSPRYKVTKRGQDVALRCDPISGHVSLYWYRQALGQGPEFLTYFNYEAQQDKSGLPNDRFSAERPEGSISTLTIQRTEQRDSAMYRCASSFGNHEQYFGPGTRLTVT.

The J gene is TRBJ2-7, the V gene TRBV28; D is unresolved. Trimming removed 2 bases at V and 2 bases at J, with 13 bases between. The CDR3 spans 15 residues. Germline V gene lookup returns CDR1 MDHEN and CDR2 SYDVKM. This CDR3 reads CASSLVRGTTYEQYF. CDR3 nucleotide sequence: TGTGCCAGCAGTTTAGTGCGCGGAACTACCTACGAGCAGTACTTC.

Comment on this clone: One end of the junction fails to match germline, which may point to a read error. Other DNA sequences in the same sample also yield this CDR3. The chain joins TRBV9 to TRBJ2-1, with D possibly being TRBD2 (6 bases). The CDR3 has 16 residues. CDR1 is SGDLS and CDR2 is YYNGEE in the germline V gene. CDR3 sequence: CASSVDPAGSDNEQFF. In nucleotides, the CDR3 is TGTGCCAGCAGCGTAGATCCAGCGGGCTCCGACAATGAGCAGTTCTTC.

The chain uses TRBV5-3 and TRBJ1-5; unclear D gene. TRBV5-3 falls under the ORF class, with uncertain function. The CDR3 contains 16 residues. V was pared by 4 bases and J by 0 bases, with 14 bases between. The CDR3, as DNA: TGTGCCAGAAGCGTCTTACGGGAGTATAGCAATCAGCCCCAGCATTTT. Its protein is CARSVLREYSNQPQHF.

The chain uses TRBV28 and TRBJ2-1, with 8 bases matching TRBD2. This CDR3 spans 16 amino acids. V shed 4 bases, J shed 4 bases, and the junction held 9 bases outside the gene matches. Germline lookup yields CDR1 MDHEN and CDR2 SYDVKM. CDR3 region: CASSSPFRGGYNEQFF. The CDR3 DNA reads TGTGCCAGCAGTTCCCCTTTTCGGGGGGGTTACAATGAGCAGTTCTTC.

The chain carries TRBV6-1 and TRBJ2-5, with 11 bases that match TRBD1. The DNA end is more similar to TRBJ2-7, so the J call may be wrong. This CDR3 has 15 amino acids. CDR1 MNHNS and CDR2 SASEGT come from the germline V gene. This chain's CDR3 is CASNHGQGASYEQYF. The DNA of the CDR3 is TGTGCCAGCAACCACGGACAGGGGGCTTCCTACGAGCAGTACTTC.